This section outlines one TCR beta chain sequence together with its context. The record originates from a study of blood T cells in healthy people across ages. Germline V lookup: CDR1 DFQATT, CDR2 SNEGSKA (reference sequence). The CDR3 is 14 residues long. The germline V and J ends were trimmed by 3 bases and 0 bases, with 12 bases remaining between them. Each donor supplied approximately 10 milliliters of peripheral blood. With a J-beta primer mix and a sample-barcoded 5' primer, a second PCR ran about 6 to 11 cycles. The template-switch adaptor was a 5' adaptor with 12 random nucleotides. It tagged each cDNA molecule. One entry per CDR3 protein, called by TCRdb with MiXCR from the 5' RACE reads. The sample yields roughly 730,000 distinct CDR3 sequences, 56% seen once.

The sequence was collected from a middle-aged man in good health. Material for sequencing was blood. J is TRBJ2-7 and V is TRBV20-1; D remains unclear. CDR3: CSARAAGYSYEQYF. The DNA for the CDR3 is TGCAGTGCTAGGGCGGCAGGATACTCCTACGAGCAGTACTTC.